Below, 17 T cell receptor beta chains from the same sample are listed, as sequenced in a study of shared clonotypes between healthy human individuals. Data came from immunoSEQ multiplex PCR; TCRdb stores just in-frame clones and leaves some out. Of nearly 1,000,000 clones listed, approximately 80% are singletons. Sequenced sample: memory CD4+ T cells sorted from blood. Specified subset: CD45RA-negative fraction. Receptor source: a man younger than 35 in good health.

V is TRBV5-6 and J is TRBJ2-7; D perhaps matches TRBD1 (6 bases). Looked up from germline, CDR1 is SGHDT and CDR2 is YYEEEE. Trimming shortened V by 7 bases and J by 4 bases, and 12 bases separated the two germline ends. CDR3 length equals 12 residues. CDR3 DNA: TGTGCCAGCGGCAGACAGGATTACGAGCAGTACTTC. It encodes CASGRQDYEQYF.

Only one count was recorded for this clone. The chain joins TRBV4-2 to TRBJ1-6; D gene unclear. Trimming took off 1 base at V and 0 bases at J, with 10 bases between the two ends. The CDR3 runs 17 residues. CDR1 and CDR2 (germline): LGHNA, YNFKEQ. The CDR3 loop is CASSQGGGSSYNSPLHF. DNA of the CDR3: TGTGCCAGCAGCCAAGGCGGCGGTAGCTCCTATAATTCACCCCTCCACTTT.

The chain combines TRBV21-1 with TRBJ1-4; TRBD1 reflects the table's D call only, with no check against the DNA. TRBV21-1 has pseudogene status. The CDR3 contains 17 residues. CDR3 nucleotide sequence: TGTGCCAGCAGCCAAGATCAGTTGCGCAGGGGTAATGAAAAACTGTTTTTT. It is translated as CASSQDQLRRGNEKLFF.

In this sample, this clone turned up once. The chain links TRBV15 to TRBJ2-2; 8 bases match TRBD1. CDR1 LNHNV and CDR2 YYDKDF come from the germline V gene (reference sequence). The CDR3 is 17 residues long. Germline trimming cut 0 bases from V and 8 bases from J; bases unmatched to any gene: 11. The CDR3 region is CATSRDLWGRGRGELFF. CDR3 bases: TGTGCCACCAGCAGAGATCTTTGGGGCAGGGGGCGTGGGGAGCTGTTTTTT.

This chain links TRBV7-2 with TRBJ1-3, with D perhaps matching TRBD1 (6 bases). The germline CDR1 and CDR2 sequences are SGHTA and FQGNSA. The CDR3 sequence is 18 residues long. The ends were cut back, 5 bases at V and 0 bases at J, with 20 bases in the middle. CDR3: CASSPAGVAVSSGNTIYF. CDR3 DNA: TGTGCCAGCAGCCCCGCAGGGGTTGCTGTTAGCTCTGGAAACACCATATATTTT. Using reference TRBV7-2 and TRBJ1-3 for the parts outside the CDR3, the full variable domain is GAGVSQSPSNKVTEKGKDVELRCDPISGHTALYWYRQSLGQGLEFLIYFQGNSAPDKSGLPSDRFSAERTGGSVSTLTIQRTQQEDSAVYLCASSPAGVAVSSGNTIYFGEGSWLTVV.

This clone was observed a few times. The V and J genes are TRBV9 and TRBJ2-3; D is ambiguous. Germline V CDR1 and CDR2: SGDLS, YYNGEE. Trimming left V 0 bases short and J 2 bases short, with 7 bases between. This CDR3 has 14 amino acids. The CDR3: CASSVAAFTDTQYF. The DNA for the CDR3 is TGTGCCAGCAGCGTAGCAGCGTTCACAGATACGCAGTATTTT.

This clone occurred a few times. The same CDR3 can be traced to other DNA sequences in this sample. The chain combines TRBV5-1 with TRBJ2-7, with 7 bases fitting TRBD2. The J segment lost 4 bases and the V segment lost 1 base, leaving 5 bases of the junction unmatched. Germline V CDR1 and CDR2: SGHRS, YFSETQ. The CDR3 spans 14 residues. CDR3 residues: CASSLSLAAYEQYF. The CDR3 DNA reads TGCGCCAGCAGCTTGAGTCTAGCGGCTTACGAGCAGTACTTC.

V gene TRBV19 combines with J gene TRBJ1-5, with a possible D match to TRBD1 (6 bases). Between the trimmed V and J ends, which lost 6 bases and 4 bases, there was a span of 13 bases. The germline V gene encodes CDR1 LNHDA and CDR2 SQIVND (reference sequence). This CDR3 contains 14 residues. As DNA, the CDR3 is TGTGCCAGTAGGGCGGGACAAAATAATCAGCCCCAGCATTTT. It yields the protein CASRAGQNNQPQHF.

This chain joins TRBV5-4 and TRBJ2-5; no firm D call. This CDR3 is 14 amino acids long. V was trimmed by 0 bases and J by 2 bases, leaving 8 bases between them. CDR1 SGHNT and CDR2 YYREEE come from the germline V gene (reference sequence). The CDR3 nucleotides read TGTGCCAGCAGCTTGGGAGAAGGGCAAGAGACCCAGTACTTC. It encodes CASSLGEGQETQYF.

This chain uses TRBV6-1 with TRBJ2-7; D assignment may be TRBD1 or TRBD2 (5 bases each). Trimming pared 8 bases from V and 3 bases from J, leaving 11 bases between. This CDR3 has 12 residues. Germline lookup yields CDR1 MNHNS and CDR2 SASEGT. The CDR3 reads CASGGLNYEQYF. The CDR3 DNA reads as TGTGCCAGCGGGGGTCTAAACTACGAGCAGTACTTC.

This clone was observed many times. Other DNA sequences of this sample code for an identical CDR3. This chain connects TRBV5-1 to TRBJ2-7; D not resolved. The V end lost 3 bases, the J end lost 1 base, and 2 bases lay between the germline ends. CDR1 is SGHRS, CDR2 YFSETQ, per germline. This CDR3 region has 11 residues. DNA of the CDR3: TGCGCCAGCAGCTCTTCCTACGAGCAGTACTTC. Its protein is CASSSSYEQYF. The full variable domain, in which reference TRBV5-1 and TRBJ2-7 provide the parts outside the CDR3, is KAGVTQTPRYLIKTRGQQVTLSCSPISGHRSVSWYQQTPGQGLQFLFEYFSETQRNKGNFPGRFSGRQFSNSRSEMNVSTLELGDSALYLCASSSSYEQYFGPGTRLTVT.

The chain is built from TRBV7-8 and TRBJ2-3; D possibly matches TRBD1 or TRBD2 (5 bases each). Trimming left V 1 base short and J 2 bases short, with 10 bases between. Germline loops: CDR1 SGHVS, CDR2 FQNEAQ. This CDR3 has 15 amino acids. The CDR3 DNA follows: TGTGCCAGCAGCTTAGGCAGGGAGCTCACAGATACGCAGTATTTT. This codes for CASSLGRELTDTQYF.

In its sample, this clone was seen once. The rearrangement uses TRBV18 and TRBJ1-5, with a tentative D call TRBD1 (6 bases). CDR1 KGHSH and CDR2 LQKENI come from the germline V gene. The CDR3 spans 14 residues. V was clipped by 4 bases and J by 3 bases, with 10 bases between them. CDR3: CASSLTGVNQPQHF. The CDR3 region has the DNA TGTGCCAGCTCACTGACAGGAGTCAATCAGCCCCAGCATTTT.

V usage is TRBV19 and J usage is TRBJ1-2, with D perhaps matching TRBD1 (5 bases). The CDR3 length is 16 residues. Germline CDR1 is LNHDA and CDR2 is SQIVND (reference sequence). V was cut by 4 bases and J by 0 bases, with 15 bases left in between. In nucleotides, the CDR3 is TGTGCCAGTAGTAAGCGGGGCCCGTCGACTAACTATGGCTACACCTTC. Amino acid sequence: CASSKRGPSTNYGYTF.

This clone was seen a few times. V is TRBV10-2 and J is TRBJ2-7; TRBD1 might be the D (6 bases). From germline, CDR1 is WSHSY and CDR2 SAAADI. This CDR3 region has 12 residues. V was shortened by 0 bases and J by 11 bases, with 11 bases between the two germline ends. The chain's CDR3 is CASSESGRQEYF. The DNA of the CDR3 is TGCGCCAGCAGTGAGTCAGGGAGACAGGAGTACTTC.

J is TRBJ2-5 and V is TRBV10-1; a weak D match, TRBD2 (7 bases). The CDR3 is 15 amino acids. Germline loops: CDR1 WNHNN, CDR2 SYGVQD (reference sequence). V lost 0 bases to trimming and J lost 2 bases, with 10 bases between them. The CDR3 DNA follows: TGCGCCAGCAGTGAGTCGAGGGGGGGGCAAGAGACCCAGTACTTC. Translated: CASSESRGGQETQYF.

CDR3 region: CAISDWDRTYNSPLHF. In DNA form, the CDR3 reads TGTGCCATCAGTGATTGGGACAGGACTTATAATTCACCCCTCCACTTT. This rearrangement joins TRBV10-3 to TRBJ1-6; TRBD1 aligns across 8 bases. Germline CDR1 and CDR2: ENHRY and SYGVKD. V lost 3 bases, J lost 4 bases, and 5 bases stayed unmatched. CDR3 length equals 16 residues.